There are a few counts of the clone carrying this TCR beta chain. Its antigen is currently unknown. This sample is drawn from a study of naive and memory T cell subsets. Study-level results: Over 85% of naive TCR sequences appeared only once, unlike memory subsets. Gini index rose across naive, CM, EM and EMRA in CD4 and CD8.

Both TRBC1 and TRBC2 were covered by a beta constant-region primer of two equimolar oligonucleotides. Nested alpha and beta constant-region primers with the SP2 primer drove four PCR rounds on ligated cDNA. An oligonucleotide with the SP2 primer and a 12-nucleotide UMI was ligated to the cDNA 3' end. MiXCR, applied by TCRdb to the UMI-ligation and nested PCR reads, yields one record per CDR3 protein. This table holds 95,000 to 150,000 distinct CDR3 sequences, 36% found once. Cells stained for CD3, CD4, CD8, CD45RA, CD27 and viability were sorted into four CD45RA/CD27 subsets. This receptor was identified in a human donor in good health. The sequenced sample was central memory CD4+ T cells from blood.

The CDR3 nucleotides read TGTGCCACCAGTGATGGGAATAGCGGGAGGGCCGCCGGGGAGCTGTTTTTT. Its protein is CATSDGNSGRAAGELFF. The chain has TRBV24-1 and TRBJ2-2; 11 bases are shared with TRBD2. The CDR3 spans 17 residues. The trim removed 3 bases at V and 6 bases at J, leaving 8 bases unmatched. Per the germline V gene, CDR1 is KGHDR and CDR2 is SFDVKD.